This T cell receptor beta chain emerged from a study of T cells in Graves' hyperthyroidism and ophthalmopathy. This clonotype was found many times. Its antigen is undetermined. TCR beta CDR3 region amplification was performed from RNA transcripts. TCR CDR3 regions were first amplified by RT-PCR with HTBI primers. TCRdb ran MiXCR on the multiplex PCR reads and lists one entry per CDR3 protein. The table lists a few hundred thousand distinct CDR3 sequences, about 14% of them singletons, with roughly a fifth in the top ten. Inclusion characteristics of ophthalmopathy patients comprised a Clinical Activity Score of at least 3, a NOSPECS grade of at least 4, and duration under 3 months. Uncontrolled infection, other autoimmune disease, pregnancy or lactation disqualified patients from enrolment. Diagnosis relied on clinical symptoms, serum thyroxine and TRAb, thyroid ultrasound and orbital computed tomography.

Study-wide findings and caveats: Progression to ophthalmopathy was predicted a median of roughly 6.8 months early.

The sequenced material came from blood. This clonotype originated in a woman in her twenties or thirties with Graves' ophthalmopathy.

CDR3 DNA sequence: TGTGCCAGCAGGGGGGGACTAGCGGGGATCGCGAACACCGGGGAGCTGTTTTTT. Protein product: CASRGGLAGIANTGELFF. This chain uses TRBV2 with TRBJ2-2; 13 bases map to TRBD2. V was pared by 6 bases and J by 0 bases, with 7 bases of the junction left unmatched. This CDR3 spans 18 amino acids. CDR1 is SNHLY, CDR2 FYNNEI, per germline. Filled out from reference TRBV2 and TRBJ2-2, the complete variable domain reads EPEVTQTPSHQVTQMGQEVILRCVPISNHLYFYWYRQILGQKVEFLVSFYNNEISEKSEIFDDQFSVERPDGSNFTLKIRSTKLEDSAMYFCASRGGLAGIANTGELFFGEGSRLTVL.